The 13 T cell receptor beta chains presented below share a single source sample, sequenced in a study of blood T cells in healthy people across ages. A second PCR of roughly 7 to 11 cycles used a sample-barcoded 5' primer and a J-beta primer mix. One entry per CDR3 protein, called by TCRdb with MiXCR from the 5' RACE reads. The profile shows hundreds of thousands of distinct CDR3 sequences, 45% to 50% of them singletons. The sample comprised blood. The receptors come from a woman in her sixties in good health.

This chain uses TRBV4-3 with TRBJ2-5; D is undetermined. The CDR3 contains 13 residues. V gave up 0 bases and J gave up 11 bases, with 13 bases separating them. Germline V lookup: CDR1 LGHNA, CDR2 YSLEER. CDR3 protein: CASSQEGWDKQYF. The DNA of the CDR3 is TGCGCCAGCAGCCAAGAGGGTTGGGATAAGCAGTACTTC.

Points on this clonotype: One junction end does not reproduce the germline sequence, and a read error may be involved. J is TRBJ2-3 and V is TRBV20-1, with 7 bases aligning to TRBD2. The CDR3 spans 12 residues. The germline V gene encodes CDR1 DFQATT and CDR2 SNEGSKA (reference sequence). The chain's CDR3 is CSASAGVQTQNF. The CDR3, as DNA: TGCAGTGCTAGCGCGGGGGTTCAGACGCAGAATTTT.

This chain joins TRBV4-3 and TRBJ2-1; 13 bases match TRBD2. The V gene end was trimmed by 2 bases and the J gene end by 4 bases; junction bases not matched to a gene: 14. Germline loops: CDR1 LGHNA, CDR2 YSLEER. The CDR3 contains 20 residues. CDR3 DNA: TGCGCCAGCAGCCAAAAACTAGCGGGAGGGTCCTCCGAAGGTTACAATGAGCAGTTCTTC. Protein product: CASSQKLAGGSSEGYNEQFF.

This clonotype was observed at least ten times. V and J are TRBV6-6 and TRBJ2-7, with 10 bases matching TRBD1. V lost 5 bases to trimming and J lost 5 bases; unmatched junction nucleotides: 6. CDR3 length: 14 residues. The germline gives CDR1 MNHNY, CDR2 SVGAGI (reference sequence). This chain's CDR3 is CASSDETGGHEQYF. CDR3 nucleotide sequence: TGTGCCAGCAGTGACGAGACAGGGGGCCACGAGCAGTACTTC.

V gene TRBV2 combines with J gene TRBJ2-7; 9 nucleotides align to TRBD2. Germline-derived CDR1 and CDR2 are SNHLY and FYNNEI. The CDR3 totals 16 residues. V lost 4 bases, J lost 3 bases, and 10 bases stayed unmatched. The CDR3 DNA reads TGTGCCAGCAGTGCCTCAGGTAGCGGGGGTCTCTACGAGCAGTACTTC. The encoded protein is CASSASGSGGLYEQYF. The full variable domain, completed using reference TRBV2 and TRBJ2-7, is EPEVTQTPSHQVTQMGQEVILRCVPISNHLYFYWYRQILGQKVEFLVSFYNNEISEKSEIFDDQFSVERPDGSNFTLKIRSTKLEDSAMYFCASSASGSGGLYEQYFGPGTRLTVT.

The gene calls are TRBV6-6 and TRBJ2-7; D unclear. The CDR3 covers 13 residues. Germline-derived CDR1 and CDR2 are MNHNY and SVGAGI (reference sequence). Trimming shortened V by 1 base and J by 3 bases, and 7 bases separated the two germline ends. The DNA for the CDR3 is TGTGCCAGCAGTTACTATTACAGCTACGAGCAGTACTTC. It encodes CASSYYYSYEQYF.

The chain has TRBV12-3 or TRBV12-4 and TRBJ1-2; no firm D call. V was pared by 6 bases and J by 0 bases, with 11 bases between. The CDR3 length is 14 residues. The CDR3 nucleotides are TGTGCCAGCAGCATAGAAAGAGCTAACTATGGCTACACCTTC. Translating gives CASSIERANYGYTF.

As regards this clonotype: It may be a read error: a sequence one base away is much more abundant. The genes are TRBV20-1 and TRBJ2-6, with TRBD1 matching 7 bases. V shed 4 bases and J 4 bases; nucleotides not matched to a gene: 4. Germline V gene data show CDR1 as DFQATT and CDR2 as SNEGSKA (reference sequence). The CDR3 totals 14 residues. CDR3 in DNA: TGCAGTGCTACGGGACAGCCAGGGGCCAACGTCCTGACTTTC. Translating gives CSATGQPGANVLTF.

The chain joins TRBV7-2 to TRBJ1-2, with 11 bases matching TRBD1. V gave up 9 bases and J gave up 2 bases; unmatched junction bases: 2. The CDR3 is 13 residues long. CDR1 SGHTA and CDR2 FQGNSA come from the germline V gene. This chain's CDR3 is CASGQGANYGYTF. As DNA, the CDR3 is TGTGCCAGTGGACAGGGGGCAAACTATGGCTACACCTTC.

This clonotype was counted a few times. The chain recombines TRBV29-1 with TRBJ2-5, with 9 bases that match TRBD2. Trimming took 8 bases from V and 11 from J; bases not matched to a gene: 21. The CDR3 runs to 15 residues. Germline-derived CDR1 and CDR2 are SQVTM and ANQGSEA. CDR3 sequence: CSFLSGTSTHNEQYF. The CDR3 nucleotides are TGCAGCTTCCTCTCGGGGACTAGCACCCACAATGAGCAGTACTTC.

The chain links TRBV4-2 to TRBJ1-6; D remains unclear. Germline values: CDR1 LGHNA, CDR2 YNFKEQ. The CDR3 length is 14 residues. Trimming shortened V by 1 base and J by 4 bases, and 5 bases separated the two germline ends. Here the CDR3 DNA reads TGTGCCAGCAGCCAAGTTCCATATAATTCACCCCTCCACTTT. This translates into CASSQVPYNSPLHF.

This clonotype was counted between two and nine times. The chain recombines TRBV11-1 with TRBJ2-2; D might be TRBD1 (5 bases). CDR1 and CDR2 from the germline V gene are SGHAT and FQDESV (reference sequence). V was cut by 5 bases and J by 0 bases, with 13 bases left in between. This CDR3 spans 16 amino acids. The CDR3 DNA is TGTGCCAGCAGCCCGCTTAGGGGATCGAACACCGGGGAGCTGTTTTTT. This codes for CASSPLRGSNTGELFF. Complete variable domain (other parts from reference TRBV11-1 and TRBJ2-2): EAEVAQSPRYKITEKSQAVAFWCDPISGHATLYWYRQILGQGPELLVQFQDESVVDDSQLPKDRFSAERLKGVDSTLKIQPAELGDSAMYLCASSPLRGSNTGELFFGEGSRLTVL.

CDR3 sequence: CASSANLGQGRGYTF. CDR3 in DNA: TGTGCCAGCAGTGCCAACCTAGGACAGGGTCGTGGCTACACCTTC. V gene TRBV2 combines with J gene TRBJ1-2; the match to TRBD1 covers 8 bases. CDR1 SNHLY and CDR2 FYNNEI come from the germline V gene. The CDR3 consists of 15 residues. V lost 4 bases to trimming and J lost 7 bases; unmatched junction nucleotides: 11.